The 20 T cell receptor beta chains below were found in one sample sequenced in a study of T-cell reconstitution after alpha-beta-depleted transplantation in children. Unique molecular identifiers were used in preparing the TCRbeta library. TCRdb recomputed calls from the PCR reads with MiXCR, one row per CDR3 protein. The table has tens of thousands of distinct CDR3 sequences, roughly 4.4% seen once; the top ten hold approximately 17%. The starting material was PBMCs, mostly from graft donor cells, obtained 180 days after TCRalphabeta/CD19-depleted stem cell transplant. These receptor sequences come from a boy younger than two who had a stem cell transplant for acute myeloid leukemia, so the T cells may come from the graft donor.

This clonotype has a count of ten or more. The chain carries TRBV20-1 and TRBJ2-1; 10 bases match TRBD2. Looked up from germline, CDR1 is DFQATT and CDR2 is SNEGSKA (reference sequence). V was pared by 4 bases and J by 2 bases, with 5 bases of the junction left unmatched. This CDR3 region has 15 residues. The chain's CDR3 is CSATLSGGAYNEQFF. The CDR3 region has the DNA TGCAGTGCTACCCTAAGCGGGGGGGCCTACAATGAGCAGTTCTTC.

Many counts were recorded for this clonotype. The rearrangement joins TRBV5-1 to TRBJ2-5; D might be TRBD2 (6 bases). V was trimmed by 4 bases and J by 4 bases, leaving 14 bases between them. Per the germline V gene, CDR1 is SGHRS and CDR2 is YFSETQ. The CDR3 runs to 14 residues. This CDR3 reads CASSQGRGSETQYF. In nucleotides, the CDR3 is TGCGCCAGCAGCCAAGGGCGGGGATCAGAGACCCAGTACTTC.

This clonotype was recorded many times. The V and J genes are TRBV12-3 or TRBV12-4 and TRBJ2-7, with D possibly matching TRBD1 (6 bases). The V gene lost 4 bases and the J gene lost 5 bases, with 18 bases spanning the gap. This CDR3 comprises 15 residues. In DNA form, the CDR3 reads TGTGCCAGCAGTTCCCTGGGGGTAACAGGGAACGAGCAGTACTTC. Amino acids: CASSSLGVTGNEQYF.

This clonotype was seen at least ten times. The chain employs TRBV2 and TRBJ2-1; possible D gene TRBD1, 6 bases. Deletions cut 6 bases from V and 7 bases from J, with 19 bases between. Germline lookup yields CDR1 SNHLY and CDR2 FYNNEI. This CDR3 is 15 amino acids long. CDR3 DNA sequence: TGTGCCAGCAGCTACAGGGTTCCGAGGCGAAATGAGCAGTTCTTC. This codes for CASSYRVPRRNEQFF.

This clonotype was seen ten or more times. This rearrangement joins TRBV5-6 to TRBJ2-3; 10 bases match TRBD2. CDR3 length equals 15 residues. Germline V gene data show CDR1 as SGHDT and CDR2 as YYEEEE. V was clipped by 7 bases and J by 6 bases; unmatched bases: 11. The CDR3 spells CASGQAGGHGDTQYF. CDR3 DNA sequence: TGTGCCAGCGGCCAAGCGGGGGGGCATGGTGATACGCAGTATTTT.

This clonotype was counted many times. This chain links TRBV11-3 with TRBJ2-1; D gene ambiguous. The V and J ends lost 0 bases and 7 bases respectively, with 13 bases between them. Per the germline V gene, CDR1 is SGHNT and CDR2 is YENEEA. The CDR3 spans 15 residues. The CDR3 DNA follows: TGTGCCAGCAGCTTAGATTGGCACAAAAGGAATGAGCAGTTCTTC. Protein product: CASSLDWHKRNEQFF.

This clonotype was seen many times. V gene TRBV10-3 combines with J gene TRBJ1-3; D gene uncertain. There are 14 residues in the CDR3. Looked up from germline, CDR1 is ENHRY and CDR2 is SYGVKD. Trimming stripped 3 bases from V and 4 bases from J, with 10 bases between. This CDR3 is CAISDLVSGNTIYF. The CDR3 DNA sequence: TGTGCCATCAGTGATTTGGTTTCCGGAAACACCATATATTTT.

This clonotype was counted many times. The genes are TRBV20-1 and TRBJ1-2; tentatively, D is TRBD1 (5 bases). This CDR3 comprises 20 residues. Germline lookup yields CDR1 DFQATT and CDR2 SNEGSKA (reference sequence). The V gene lost 0 bases and the J gene lost 1 base, with 27 bases spanning the gap. The CDR3 nucleotides read TGCAGTGCTAGAGATTCCAAGTATCCTTCCACGGGCAGGGTTAACTATGGCTACACCTTC. Protein sequence: CSARDSKYPSTGRVNYGYTF.

In its sample, this clonotype was seen many times. The V and J genes are TRBV20-1 and TRBJ2-4; tentatively, D is TRBD1 or TRBD2 (5 bases each). Trimming removed 3 bases from V and 0 bases from J, with 12 bases in between. The germline CDR1 and CDR2 sequences are DFQATT and SNEGSKA (reference sequence). CDR3 length: 15 amino acids. The CDR3 spells CSARELGEAKNIQYF. The CDR3 nucleotides read TGCAGTGCTAGGGAACTGGGGGAAGCCAAAAACATTCAGTACTTC.

This clonotype has ten or more counts. This chain links TRBV4-2 with TRBJ2-5, with TRBD2 as a possible D gene (6 bases). Germline V gene data show CDR1 as LGHNA and CDR2 as YNFKEQ. Trimming removed 1 base from V and 1 base from J, with 10 bases in between. This CDR3 has 15 amino acids. The CDR3 spells CASSQVMRGQETQYF. The DNA of the CDR3 is TGTGCCAGCAGCCAAGTTATGCGGGGCCAAGAGACCCAGTACTTC.

At least ten counts were recorded for this clonotype. J is TRBJ2-7 and V is TRBV4-2; TRBD2 is a possible D gene (5 bases). The CDR3 runs 13 residues. Germline CDR1 reads LGHNA; CDR2 reads YNFKEQ. The germline V and J ends were trimmed by 0 bases and 2 bases, with 5 bases remaining between them. The CDR3: CASSQDGTYEQYV. CDR3 nucleotide sequence: TGTGCCAGCAGCCAAGACGGGACCTACGAGCAGTACGTC.

This clonotype came up many times. V gene TRBV25-1 combines with J gene TRBJ1-2; 7 bases fit TRBD1. The trim removed 7 bases at V and 5 bases at J, leaving 4 bases unmatched. The germline CDR1 and CDR2 sequences are MGHDK and SYGVNS. The CDR3 has 12 amino acids. CDR3 in DNA: TGTGCCAGCATGGGACAGAATTATGGCTACACCTTC. It codes for CASMGQNYGYTF.

This clonotype was seen many times. The conserved phenylalanine or tryptophan is not found at the CDR3 terminus, so this likely reflects a read error. Because the CDR3's place on the DNA is in doubt, the DNA is left out and the CDR3 is given as listed by TCRdb. The gene calls are TRBV3-1 and TRBJ1-5. The CDR3 has 16 residues if both end residues are counted. In germline, CDR1 is LGHDT, CDR2 YNNKEL (reference sequence). CDR3 region: CASSQGAYRGYYLGDH.

This clonotype was found many times. V gene TRBV18 combines with J gene TRBJ2-7; 10 bases map to TRBD1. Per the germline V gene, CDR1 is KGHSH and CDR2 is LQKENI. Trimming cost V 1 base and J 1 base; bases outside gene matches: 4. The CDR3 runs 16 residues. CDR3 residues: CASSPRSGQGSYEQYF. The CDR3 DNA is TGTGCCAGCTCACCACGCTCGGGACAGGGGTCCTACGAGCAGTACTTC.

The chain employs TRBV7-6 and TRBJ1-4; 10 nucleotides align to TRBD1. The length of the CDR3 is 14 residues. CDR1 and CDR2 from the germline V gene are SGHVS and FNYEAQ. V lost 5 bases and J lost 4; bases outside the gene matches: 1. The CDR3 DNA reads as TGTGCCAGCAGCCGGACAGGGGGTAATGAAAAACTGTTTTTT. The encoded protein is CASSRTGGNEKLFF.

This clonotype was detected many times. The V call is TRBV20-1, the J call TRBJ2-5; TRBD1 matches at 12 bases. This CDR3 has 13 amino acids. CDR1 and CDR2 (germline): DFQATT, SNEGSKA (reference sequence). V was clipped by 6 bases and J by 4 bases; unmatched bases: 3. The CDR3 DNA reads TGCAGTGCGAAGGGACAGGGGGCAGAGACCCAGTACTTC. Translated, it gives CSAKGQGAETQYF.

Ten or more counts support this clonotype. This chain uses TRBV4-1 with TRBJ2-7; no definite D call. V was cut by 4 bases and J by 3 bases, with 13 bases left in between. Per germline, CDR1 MGHRA and CDR2 YSYEKL. This CDR3 has 14 amino acids. The CDR3 spells CASSPLTGYYEQYF. The CDR3 coding sequence is TGCGCCAGCAGCCCCCTGACTGGATACTACGAGCAGTACTTC.

This clonotype was recorded at least ten times. V usage is TRBV5-1 and J usage is TRBJ2-3; 9 bases align to TRBD2. Germline loops: CDR1 SGHRS, CDR2 YFSETQ. J gave up 0 bases and V 3 bases, and 2 bases lay outside the gene matches. The CDR3 contains 15 residues. CDR3 sequence reads: CASSYLAGSTDTQYF. The DNA of the CDR3 is TGCGCCAGCAGCTATCTAGCGGGGAGCACAGATACGCAGTATTTT.

This clonotype showed up many times. The chain combines TRBV29-1 with TRBJ1-1, with unresolved D. The CDR3 has 14 amino acids. The germline V gene has CDR1 SQVTM and CDR2 ANQGSEA. V was trimmed by 2 bases and J by 5 bases, leaving 15 bases between them. The CDR3 loop reads CSVERRQSETEAFF. CDR3 DNA: TGCAGCGTTGAAAGGAGGCAGTCAGAGACTGAAGCTTTCTTT.

This clonotype was picked up many times. V is TRBV20-1 and J is TRBJ1-5, with 7 nucleotides matching TRBD1. This CDR3 is 14 amino acids long. CDR1 is DFQATT and CDR2 is SNEGSKA in the germline V gene (reference sequence). The V segment lost 5 bases and the J segment 4 bases; nucleotides outside the gene matches: 8. The CDR3 nucleotides read TGCAGTGCTTGCCGACAGGGTCGAAATCAGCCCCAGCATTTT. This encodes CSACRQGRNQPQHF.